This T cell receptor beta chain was retrieved from a study of identical twins. Germline V gives CDR1 MGHRA, CDR2 YSYEKL. V lost 0 bases and J lost 8; bases outside the gene matches: 19. The CDR3 spans 19 residues. Regarding the study as a whole: Interpretation of the results relied on cross-sectional statistical analysis and not on following the same donors. Out-of-frame alpha sequences common to twins were enriched for low generation probability. Carriage of fewer insertions was seen in abundant cord blood beta clonotypes, whereas memory repertoires showed none.

There are a few counts of this clonotype. Its antigen is currently unknown. TCRdb reanalysed the 5' RACE reads using MiXCR and keeps one entry per CDR3 protein. The table shows more than 400,000 distinct CDR3 sequences, with roughly 15% occurring only once. This sample also belongs to another study, concerning yellow fever vaccine responses in identical twins.

The genes are TRBV4-1 and TRBJ2-1; 7 nucleotides agree with TRBD2. The sample consisted of CD4+ T cells sorted from blood. The sequence was collected from a woman aged 18-29 years in good health. The CDR3 protein is CASSQDPELAGGHAHEQFF. The CDR3 coding sequence is TGCGCCAGCAGCCAAGATCCCGAATTAGCGGGTGGTCATGCCCATGAGCAGTTCTTC.